This TCR beta chain is from a study of blood T cell repertoires in COVID-19. Turning to the study itself: Italy, Spain and the United States were the sources of the convalescent and acute COVID-19 samples. In each case, the material was cDNA or gDNA derived from T cells, B-cell-depleted T cells, or PBMCs.

V shed 2 bases and J 7 bases; nucleotides not matched to a gene: 4. The germline V gene has CDR1 MGHRA and CDR2 YSYEKL. CDR3 length: 15 residues. Under the authors' procedure: Nucleated cell number was recorded as an estimate derived from reference gene primer amplification. Assay: immunoSEQ multiplex PCR; the TCRdb copy retains only in-frame clones and omits some. Clonal size and the V and J genes are those of that table, whereas D and trimming came from the DNA. The table includes 120,000 or so clones, approximately 90% detected once. This TCR came from a human donor in a cohort sampled during active COVID-19. This chain connects TRBV4-1 to TRBJ2-3, with 12 bases fitting TRBD1. Sequencing input: peripheral blood. CDR3 in DNA: TGCGCCAGCAGCCAACCGGGACAGGGGGCTTATACGCAGTATTTT. Its translation is CASSQPGQGAYTQYF.